This T cell receptor beta chain was recovered during a study of T cell responses to AZD1222 COVID-19 vaccine. Notes on the study in general: Increases in Spike-specific TCR breadth and depth were seen after two AZD1222 doses.

Germline V lookup: CDR1 LNHNV, CDR2 YYDKDF (reference sequence). Trimming took 5 bases from V and 5 from J; bases not matched to a gene: 11. There are 15 residues in the CDR3. Profiling relied on immunoSEQ multiplex PCR, and the TCRdb table lists in-frame clones only, not all of them. The repertoire holds about 150,000 clones, with around nine tenths as singletons. The table lists this clone with a count of one. Its antigen is currently unknown. This sample also contains other DNA sequences that code for the same CDR3. The rearrangement links TRBV15 to TRBJ1-2; 7 nucleotides align to TRBD1. This sequence originates from an adult who had recovered from COVID-19. This material consisted of peripheral blood, taken after recovery from COVID-19. The chain's CDR3 is CATSPSAQGEYGYTF. CDR3 nucleotide sequence: TGTGCCACCAGCCCCTCCGCCCAGGGGGAATATGGCTACACCTTC.